The 14 T cell receptor beta chains listed next were all sequenced from one sample in a study of identical twins. TCRdb recomputed calls from the 5' RACE reads with MiXCR, one row per CDR3 protein. This sample has hundreds of thousands of distinct CDR3 sequences, with approximately 13% found just once. The data were also submitted as part of a second study, on yellow fever vaccine responses in identical twins.

The source material was PBMCs. The source of these receptors is a woman aged 18-29 years in good health.

The sample holds a few counts of this clonotype. This chain links TRBV12-3 or TRBV12-4 with TRBJ2-3; TRBD2 aligns across 15 bases. This CDR3 spans 17 amino acids. With 5 bases clipped from V and 1 base from J, the junction kept 4 bases outside the gene matches. The CDR3 region has the DNA TGTGCCAGCAGTACGGGACTAGCGGGAGGAGGCACAGATACGCAGTATTTT. Translating it yields CASSTGLAGGGTDTQYF.

This clonotype occurred a few times. This rearrangement joins TRBV9 to TRBJ2-7; D is possibly TRBD1 (6 bases). V lost 0 bases and J 5 bases, leaving 12 bases between the germline ends. The CDR3 is 14 amino acids. CDR1 SGDLS and CDR2 YYNGEE come from the germline V gene. The CDR3 reads CASSVEVRGNEQYF. In DNA, the CDR3 is TGTGCCAGCAGCGTAGAGGTCAGGGGAAACGAGCAGTACTTC. Full variable domain (missing parts from reference TRBV9 and TRBJ2-7): DSGVTQTPKHLITATGQRVTLRCSPRSGDLSVYWYQQSLDQGLQFLIQYYNGEERAKGNILERFSAQQFPDLHSELNLSSLELGDSALYFCASSVEVRGNEQYFGPGTRLTVT.

V is TRBV10-3 and J is TRBJ2-3; tentative D call: TRBD1 (5 bases). Germline assignment: CDR1 ENHRY and CDR2 SYGVKD. The CDR3 totals 13 residues. Trimming left V 2 bases short and J 15 bases short, with 18 bases between. The CDR3 DNA reads as TGTGCCATCAGTGAGACTTGGCAGGGCCCTTCCTATTTT. It yields the protein CAISETWQGPSYF.

This clonotype was observed at least ten times. The rearrangement uses TRBV10-2 and TRBJ2-2, with D hard to call. Between the trimmed V and J ends, which lost 8 bases and 7 bases, there was a span of 17 bases. CDR3 length equals 14 residues. Per germline, CDR1 WSHSY and CDR2 SAAADI. CDR3 DNA sequence: TGCGCCAGCTTAAGGCTTAACAATGTCGGGGAGCTGTTTTTT. Amino acid sequence: CASLRLNNVGELFF.

The table lists this clonotype with many counts. Germline is not matched at one junction end, which may reflect a read error. This sequence joins TRBV5-1 and TRBJ1-1; TRBD1 matches 7 bases. The germline V gene encodes CDR1 SGHRS and CDR2 YFSETQ. This CDR3 is built from 13 residues. The CDR3 sequence is CASSLTGNAEAFF. The CDR3 DNA reads TGCGCCAGCAGCCTGACAGGGAACGCTGAAGCTTTCTTT.

In its sample, this clonotype was seen a few times. The chain uses TRBV4-2 and TRBJ2-1; 10 nucleotides match TRBD2. The V gene end was trimmed by 4 bases and the J gene end by 6 bases; junction bases not matched to a gene: 9. Germline V gene data show CDR1 as LGHNA and CDR2 as YNFKEQ. This CDR3 spans 16 amino acids. The CDR3: CASSPAPSGSFNEQFF. CDR3 in DNA: TGTGCCAGCAGCCCAGCCCCTAGCGGGAGCTTCAATGAGCAGTTCTTC.

This clonotype was detected many times. The V and J genes are TRBV6-2 or TRBV6-3 and TRBJ2-1; no clear D. This CDR3 contains 15 residues. Trimming shortened V by 6 bases and J by 0 bases, and 12 bases separated the two germline ends. Per germline, CDR1 MNHEY and CDR2 SVGEGT. This CDR3 is CASSPGRSSYNEQFF. The CDR3, as DNA: TGTGCCAGCAGCCCCGGACGGAGCTCCTACAATGAGCAGTTCTTC.

This clonotype occurred a few times. The rearrangement joins TRBV13 to TRBJ2-3, with D tentatively TRBD2 (5 bases). The CDR3 runs to 15 residues. Germline V lookup: CDR1 PRHDT, CDR2 FYEKMQ (reference sequence). The V end lost 4 bases, the J end lost 2 bases, and 13 bases lay between the germline ends. CDR3 bases: TGTGCCAGCAGCTCTACTCGGGGAGTCACAGATACGCAGTATTTT. It specifies CASSSTRGVTDTQYF.

The chain recombines TRBV2 with TRBJ2-1; 7 bases are a match to TRBD1. Looked up from germline, CDR1 is SNHLY and CDR2 is FYNNEI. CDR3 length equals 19 residues. Germline trimming cut 10 bases from V and 0 bases from J; bases unmatched to any gene: 21. CDR3 coding DNA: TGTGCCATCTGTGGGATAAGCCCAGGGACAGCGAGCTCCTACAATGAGCAGTTCTTC. This encodes CAICGISPGTASSYNEQFF.

The chain uses TRBV20-1 and TRBJ1-4; perhaps TRBD1 as D (5 bases). The CDR3 loop spans 12 amino acids. Germline V CDR1 and CDR2: DFQATT, SNEGSKA (reference sequence). The CDR3 coding sequence is TGCAGCGCCAAAGGCAGGGAGGAAAAACTGTTTTTT. It codes for CSAKGREEKLFF.

The chain links TRBV6-5 to TRBJ1-6; 7 nucleotides match TRBD1. In germline, CDR1 is MNHEY, CDR2 SVGAGI. This CDR3 is built from 15 residues. With 7 bases clipped from V and 1 base from J, the junction kept 4 bases outside the gene matches. For the CDR3, the DNA is TGTGCCAGCATCCCAGGGGGATCCTATAATTCACCCCTCCACTTT. It yields the protein CASIPGGSYNSPLHF.

This clonotype has at least ten counts. The rearrangement links TRBV12-3 or TRBV12-4 to TRBJ2-7; weak D call: TRBD2 (6 bases). The length of the CDR3 is 13 residues. Trimming took 4 bases from V and 3 from J, leaving 10 bases between them. CDR3 loop: CASSSGLNYEQYF. Written as DNA, the CDR3 is TGTGCCAGCAGTTCGGGACTGAACTACGAGCAGTACTTC.

This chain connects TRBV6-1 to TRBJ1-2, with 10 bases aligning to TRBD1. This CDR3 is 16 amino acids long. Per the germline V gene, CDR1 is MNHNS and CDR2 is SASEGT. V was clipped by 0 bases and J by 3 bases; unmatched bases: 4. The CDR3 coding sequence is TGTGCCAGCAGTGAAGCCATGACAGGGGGCTACTATGGCTACACCTTC. This encodes CASSEAMTGGYYGYTF.

This clonotype was picked up a small number of times. V and J are TRBV28 and TRBJ2-7; TRBD2 agrees at 7 bases. Germline V CDR1 and CDR2: MDHEN, SYDVKM. Trimming removed 2 bases from V and 4 bases from J; junction bases left unmatched: 14. The CDR3 covers 17 residues. This CDR3 reads CASSLPPTSSTRYEQYF. In nucleotides, the CDR3 is TGTGCCAGCAGTTTACCCCCGACTAGCAGCACCCGGTACGAGCAGTACTTC.